The rows below give T cell receptor beta chains drawn from one sample of a study of blood T cell repertoires in COVID-19. TCRdb's copy holds only in-frame clones and misses some; the assay was immunoSEQ multiplex PCR. This sample has about 210,000 clones, with about 90% found just once. Sequencing used peripheral blood. The receptor source for this set is a man younger than 35 with active or convalescent COVID-19. Both conserved end residues are part of each CDR3. D genes are given only for firm matches. Clone size is shown for a subset of rows, as once, few, many or a class of expanded clone.

V	size	J	D	CDR3	DNA
TRBV5-6	.	TRBJ2-7	.	CASSPRWETYSYEQYF	TGTGCCAGCAGCCCCCGATGGGAGACCTACTCCTACGAGCAGTACTTC
TRBV28	.	TRBJ1-2	.	CASSQGNNYGYTF	TGTGCCAGCAGTCAGGGAAATAACTATGGCTACACCTTC
TRBV12-3/TRBV12-4	few	TRBJ2-1	.	CASSRWTNEQFF	TGTGCCAGCAGTCGATGGACTAATGAGCAGTTCTTC
TRBV7-8	few	TRBJ1-2	.	CASSLARADGYTF	TGTGCCAGCAGCTTAGCGAGGGCGGATGGCTACACCTTC
TRBV5-6	once	TRBJ2-7	TRBD1	CASSLFGTGAIEQYF	TGTGCCAGCAGCTTATTCGGGACAGGGGCCATCGAGCAGTACTTC
TRBV5-1	.	TRBJ2-7	TRBD2	CASSFTSGSFHEQYF	TGCGCCAGCAGCTTCACTAGCGGGAGTTTCCACGAGCAGTACTTC
TRBV19	.	TRBJ2-3	TRBD2	CASSIWGLAGVDTQYF	TGTGCCAGTAGTATCTGGGGACTAGCGGGAGTAGATACGCAGTATTTT
TRBV5-1	.	TRBJ2-6	.	CASSLDLETGANVLTF	TGCGCCAGCAGCTTGGACTTGGAGACTGGGGCCAACGTCCTGACTTTC
TRBV7-8	.	TRBJ1-4	TRBD1	CASSFLRTGGNEKLFF	TGTGCCAGCAGCTTTCTCCGGACAGGGGGGAATGAAAAACTGTTTTTT
TRBV28	.	TRBJ2-2	.	CAIGVANTGELFF	TGTGCCATTGGAGTCGCGAACACCGGGGAGCTGTTTTTT
TRBV9	.	TRBJ1-1	.	CASSVLQGPSTEAFF	TGTGCCAGCAGCGTATTACAGGGACCCAGCACTGAAGCTTTCTTT
TRBV7-8	few	TRBJ2-6	.	CASSLGGLDFSGANVLTF	TGTGCCAGCAGCTTAGGTGGCTTGGACTTCTCTGGGGCCAACGTCCTGACTTTC
TRBV28	.	TRBJ2-2	TRBD2	CALQREITGELFF	TGTGCCCTGCAGCGGGAGATCACCGGGGAGCTGTTTTTT
TRBV27	.	TRBJ2-7	.	CASSPYRAVEQYF	TGTGCCAGCAGTCCCTACAGGGCGGTAGAGCAGTACTTC
TRBV10-3	.	TRBJ1-2	.	CAISESTTPEPLQYGYTF	TGTGCCATCAGTGAGTCTACAACTCCTGAACCTCTACAGTATGGCTACACCTTC
TRBV6-5	few	TRBJ2-3	TRBD2	CASSAPSGSRHTQYF	TGTGCCAGCAGCGCGCCTAGCGGGTCGCGACATACGCAGTATTTT
TRBV18	.	TRBJ1-3	.	CASSQDSNSGNTIYF	TGTGCCAGTTCCCAGGACAGCAACTCTGGAAACACCATATATTTT
TRBV27	.	TRBJ2-2	TRBD1	CASTRDRATGELFF	TGTGCCAGCACCAGGGACAGGGCCACCGGGGAGCTGTTTTTT
TRBV5-1	.	TRBJ2-1	TRBD1	CASSIPGQLYNEQFF	TGCGCCAGCAGCATCCCGGGACAGCTCTACAATGAGCAGTTCTTC
TRBV6-2/TRBV6-3	.	TRBJ2-2	.	CASSYAGAGELFF	TGTGCCAGCAGTTACGCCGGGGCCGGGGAGCTGTTTTTT
TRBV28	few	TRBJ1-1	TRBD1	CASSSLNLGQGAFF	TGTGCCAGCAGTTCTCTGAACTTAGGACAGGGAGCTTTCTTT
TRBV30	.	TRBJ2-1	TRBD2	CAWSVFSGLYNEQFF	TGTGCCTGGAGCGTCTTTAGCGGGCTATACAATGAGCAGTTCTTC